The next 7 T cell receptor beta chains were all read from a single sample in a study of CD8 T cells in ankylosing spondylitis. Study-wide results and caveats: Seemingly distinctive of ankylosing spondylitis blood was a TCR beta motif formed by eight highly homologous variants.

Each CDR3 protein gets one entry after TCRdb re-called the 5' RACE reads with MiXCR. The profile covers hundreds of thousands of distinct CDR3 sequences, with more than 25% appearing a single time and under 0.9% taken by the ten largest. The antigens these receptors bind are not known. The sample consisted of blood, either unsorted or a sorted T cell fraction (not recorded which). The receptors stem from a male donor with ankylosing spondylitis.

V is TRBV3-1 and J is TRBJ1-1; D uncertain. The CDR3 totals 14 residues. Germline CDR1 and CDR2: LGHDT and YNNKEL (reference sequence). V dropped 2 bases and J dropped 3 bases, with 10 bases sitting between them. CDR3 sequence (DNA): TGTGCCAGCAGCCAATCTTTGGGGTACACTGAAGCTTTCTTT. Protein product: CASSQSLGYTEAFF.

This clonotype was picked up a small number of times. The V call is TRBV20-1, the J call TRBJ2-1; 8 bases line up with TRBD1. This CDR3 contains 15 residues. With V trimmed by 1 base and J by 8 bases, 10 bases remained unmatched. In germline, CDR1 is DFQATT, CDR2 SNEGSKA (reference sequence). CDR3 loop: CSARAILTGVDEQFF. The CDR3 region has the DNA TGCAGTGCTAGAGCTATATTGACAGGGGTGGATGAGCAGTTCTTC.

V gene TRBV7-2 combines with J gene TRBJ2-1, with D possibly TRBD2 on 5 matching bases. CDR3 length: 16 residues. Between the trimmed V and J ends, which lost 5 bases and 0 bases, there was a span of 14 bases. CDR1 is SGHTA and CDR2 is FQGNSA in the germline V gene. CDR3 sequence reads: CASSTSRGSSYNEQFF. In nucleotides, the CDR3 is TGTGCCAGCAGCACATCTCGAGGGAGCTCCTACAATGAGCAGTTCTTC.

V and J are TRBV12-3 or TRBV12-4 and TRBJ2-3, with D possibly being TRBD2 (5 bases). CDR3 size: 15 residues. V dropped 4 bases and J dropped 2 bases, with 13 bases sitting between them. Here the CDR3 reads CASSSFGDTTDTQYF. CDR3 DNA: TGTGCCAGCAGTTCGTTCGGGGATACCACAGATACGCAGTATTTT.

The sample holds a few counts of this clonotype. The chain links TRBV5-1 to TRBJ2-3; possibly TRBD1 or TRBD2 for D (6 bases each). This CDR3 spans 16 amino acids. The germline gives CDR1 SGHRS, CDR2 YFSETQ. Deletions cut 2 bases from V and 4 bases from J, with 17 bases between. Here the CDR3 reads CASSLTALGGSDTQYF. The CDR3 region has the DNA TGCGCCAGCAGCTTAACAGCTCTAGGGGGGTCAGATACGCAGTATTTT.

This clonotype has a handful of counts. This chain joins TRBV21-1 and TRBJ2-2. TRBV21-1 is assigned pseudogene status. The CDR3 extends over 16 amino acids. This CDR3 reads CASSKVDISNTGELFF. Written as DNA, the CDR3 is TGTGCCAGCAGCAAAGTCGATATTTCGAACACCGGGGAGCTGTTTTTT.

The chain's CDR3 is CASSLAQDSRNYEQYF. In DNA form, the CDR3 reads TGTGCCAGCAGCCTAGCTCAGGACTCCAGAAACTACGAGCAGTACTTC. This chain links TRBV4-2 with TRBJ2-7; tentatively, D is TRBD2 (5 bases). Germline V lookup: CDR1 LGHNA, CDR2 YNFKEQ. The CDR3 length is 16 residues. The V and J ends lost 4 bases and 3 bases respectively, with 19 bases between them.